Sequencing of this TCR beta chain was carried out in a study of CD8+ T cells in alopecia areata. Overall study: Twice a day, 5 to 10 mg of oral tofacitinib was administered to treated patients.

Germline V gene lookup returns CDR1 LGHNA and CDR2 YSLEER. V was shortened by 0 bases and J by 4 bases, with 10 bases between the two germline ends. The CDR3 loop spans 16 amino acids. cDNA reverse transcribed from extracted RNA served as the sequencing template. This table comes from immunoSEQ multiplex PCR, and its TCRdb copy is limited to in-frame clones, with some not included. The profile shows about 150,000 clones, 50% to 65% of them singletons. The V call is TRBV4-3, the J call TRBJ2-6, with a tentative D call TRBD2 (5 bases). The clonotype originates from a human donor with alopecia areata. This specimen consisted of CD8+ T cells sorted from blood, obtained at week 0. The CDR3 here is CASSQDPTGGANVLTF. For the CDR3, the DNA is TGCGCCAGCAGCCAAGATCCGACGGGAGGGGCCAACGTCCTGACTTTC.